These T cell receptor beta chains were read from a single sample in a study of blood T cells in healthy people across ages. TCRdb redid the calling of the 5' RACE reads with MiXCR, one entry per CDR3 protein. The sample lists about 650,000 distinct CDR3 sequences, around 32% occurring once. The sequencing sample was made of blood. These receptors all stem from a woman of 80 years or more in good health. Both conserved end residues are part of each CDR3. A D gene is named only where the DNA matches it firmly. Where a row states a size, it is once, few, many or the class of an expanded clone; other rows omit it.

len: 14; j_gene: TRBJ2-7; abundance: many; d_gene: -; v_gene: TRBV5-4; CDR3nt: TGTGCCAGCAGCTTGGCTGACGGACCCTACGAGCAGTACTTC; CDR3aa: CASSLADGPYEQYF
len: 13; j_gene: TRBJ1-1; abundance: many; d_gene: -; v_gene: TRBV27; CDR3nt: TGTGCCAGCAGTTTTTGGGGGGGCACTGAAGCTTTCTTT; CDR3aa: CASSFWGGTEAFF
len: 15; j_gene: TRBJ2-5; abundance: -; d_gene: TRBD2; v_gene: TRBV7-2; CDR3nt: TGTGCCAGCAGCTCCGGACTAGCGGGGGGGCGGACCCAGTACTTC; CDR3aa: CASSSGLAGGRTQYF
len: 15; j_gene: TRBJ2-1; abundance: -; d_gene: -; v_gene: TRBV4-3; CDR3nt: TGCGCCAGCAGCTGGCGGACTACCGCCTACAATGAGCAGTTCTTC; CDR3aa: CASSWRTTAYNEQFF
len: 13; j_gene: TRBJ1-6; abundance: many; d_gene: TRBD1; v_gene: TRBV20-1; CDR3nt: TGCAGTGCTAGGGGACAGACAGATTCACCCCTCCACTTT; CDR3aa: CSARGQTDSPLHF
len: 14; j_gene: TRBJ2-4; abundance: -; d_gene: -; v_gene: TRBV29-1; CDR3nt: TGCAGCGTTGAAGCGGGAGAGACCAAAAACATTCAGTACTTC; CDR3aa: CSVEAGETKNIQYF
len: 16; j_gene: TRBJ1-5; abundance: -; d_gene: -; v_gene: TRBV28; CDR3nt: TGTGCCAGCAGTTTTTTAAGGGGAACCAGCCATCAGCCCCAGCATTTT; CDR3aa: CASSFLRGTSHQPQHF
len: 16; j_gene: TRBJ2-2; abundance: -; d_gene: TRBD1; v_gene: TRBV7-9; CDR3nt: TGTGCCAGCAGCTCGGACAGGGGGCCCGACACCGGGGAGCTGTTTTTT; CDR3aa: CASSSDRGPDTGELFF
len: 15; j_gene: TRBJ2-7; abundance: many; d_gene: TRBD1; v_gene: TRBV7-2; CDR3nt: TGTGCCAGCAGCTTAGAAGGGACAGGGGGACACGAGCAGTACTTC; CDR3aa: CASSLEGTGGHEQYF
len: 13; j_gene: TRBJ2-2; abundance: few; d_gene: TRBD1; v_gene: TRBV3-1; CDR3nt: TGTGCCAGCAGCCAGGACAGGGCTAGGGAGCTGTTTTTT; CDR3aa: CASSQDRARELFF
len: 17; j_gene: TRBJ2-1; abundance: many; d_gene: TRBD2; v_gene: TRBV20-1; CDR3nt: TGCAGTGCTAGAGACTCCCGACTAGCGGGGGTGGGGAATGAGCAGTTCTTC; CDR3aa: CSARDSRLAGVGNEQFF
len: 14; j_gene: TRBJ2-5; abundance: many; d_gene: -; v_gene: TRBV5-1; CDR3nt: TGCGCCAGCAGCTTGGCGACCGTTGGAGAGACCCAGTACTTC; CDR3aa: CASSLATVGETQYF
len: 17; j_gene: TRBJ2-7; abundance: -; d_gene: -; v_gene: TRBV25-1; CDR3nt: TGTGCCAGCAGTGAATTGAGGGGGGCGGGAGTCGGCTACGAGCAGTACTTC; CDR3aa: CASSELRGAGVGYEQYF
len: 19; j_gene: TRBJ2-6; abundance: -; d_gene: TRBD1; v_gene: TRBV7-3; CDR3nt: TGTGCCAGCAGCCAAAAAACAGGGGGTTTCTACTCTGGGGCCAACGTCCTGACTTTC; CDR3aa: CASSQKTGGFYSGANVLTF
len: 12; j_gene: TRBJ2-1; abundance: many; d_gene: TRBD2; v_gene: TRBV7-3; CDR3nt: TGTGCCAGCAGCTCTCGGACTAGCAGTCTGTTCTTC; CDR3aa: CASSSRTSSLFF
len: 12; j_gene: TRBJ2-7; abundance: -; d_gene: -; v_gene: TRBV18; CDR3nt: TGTGCCAGCTCACCAACAGGGAGCGAGCAGTACTTC; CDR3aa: CASSPTGSEQYF
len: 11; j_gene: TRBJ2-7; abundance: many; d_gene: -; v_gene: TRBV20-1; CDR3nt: TGCAGTGCCACGACTAGTAACGAGCAGTACTTC; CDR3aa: CSATTSNEQYF
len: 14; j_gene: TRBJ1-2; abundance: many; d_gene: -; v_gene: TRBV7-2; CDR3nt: TGTGCCAGCACGTTTGCAGGGGCAAACTATGGCTACACCTTC; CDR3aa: CASTFAGANYGYTF
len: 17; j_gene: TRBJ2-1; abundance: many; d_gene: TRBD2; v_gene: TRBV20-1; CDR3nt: TGCAGTGCTAGAAGATTTTCCCGGGGGGGCTCCTACAATGAGCAGTTCTTC; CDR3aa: CSARRFSRGGSYNEQFF
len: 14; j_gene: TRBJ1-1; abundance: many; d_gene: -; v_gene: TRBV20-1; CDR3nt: TGCAGTGCTTCCCTGGGGACTCGGAACACTGAAGCTTTCTTT; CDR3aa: CSASLGTRNTEAFF
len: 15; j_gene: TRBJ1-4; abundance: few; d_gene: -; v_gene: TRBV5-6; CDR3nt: TGTGCCAGCAGCCTCCTCCTAGGGGACGCAGAAAAACTGTTTTTT; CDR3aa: CASSLLLGDAEKLFF
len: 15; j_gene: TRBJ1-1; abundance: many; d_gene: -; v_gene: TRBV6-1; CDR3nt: TGTGCCAGCAGTGACCCCAGGGGTCTGAACACTGAAGCTTTCTTT; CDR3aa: CASSDPRGLNTEAFF
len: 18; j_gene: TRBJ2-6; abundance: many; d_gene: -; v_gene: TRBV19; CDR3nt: TGTGCCAGTAGTATAATGGCAGGGGTTAGCTCTGGGGCCAACGTCCTGACTTTC; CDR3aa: CASSIMAGVSSGANVLTF
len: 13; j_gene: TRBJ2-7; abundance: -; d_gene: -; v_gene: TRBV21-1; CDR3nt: TGTGCCAGCAGCATGGGCAGGGGGAATGAGCAGTACTTC; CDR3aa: CASSMGRGNEQYF
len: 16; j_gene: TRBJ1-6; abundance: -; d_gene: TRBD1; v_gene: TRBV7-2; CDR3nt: TGTGCCAGCAGGGGTCCCGGGACAGGTCTTCATTCACCCCTCCACTTT; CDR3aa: CASRGPGTGLHSPLHF
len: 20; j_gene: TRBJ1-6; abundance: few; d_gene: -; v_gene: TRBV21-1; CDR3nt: TGTGCCAGCAGCAAAGCGCTTTATCGATGGTCCGGCAGGGTGAATTCACCCCTCCACTTT; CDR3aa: CASSKALYRWSGRVNSPLHF
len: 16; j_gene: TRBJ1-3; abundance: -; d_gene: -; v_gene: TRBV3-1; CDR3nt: TGTGCCAGCAACCAACCGCGTGGGAGCTCTGGAAACACCATATATTTT; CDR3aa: CASNQPRGSSGNTIYF
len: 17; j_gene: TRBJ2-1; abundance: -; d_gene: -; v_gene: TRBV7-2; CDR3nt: TGTGCCAGCAGCTTGGCCGAGGAGAGACAGACTCGCTTGAGGCTGTTCTTC; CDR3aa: CASSLAEERQTRLRLFF
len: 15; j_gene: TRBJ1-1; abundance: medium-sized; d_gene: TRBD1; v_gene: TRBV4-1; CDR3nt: TGCGCCAGCAGCCAGGTACAGGGGATGGGGACTGAAGCTTTCTTT; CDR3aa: CASSQVQGMGTEAFF
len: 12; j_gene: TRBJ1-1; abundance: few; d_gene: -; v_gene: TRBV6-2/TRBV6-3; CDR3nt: TGTGCCAGCAGTTACGGGACAACTGAAGCTTTCTTT; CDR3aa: CASSYGTTEAFF
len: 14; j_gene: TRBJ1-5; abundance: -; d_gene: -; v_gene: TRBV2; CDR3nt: TGTGCCAGCAATCTCGACCACTTGAGGCAGCCCCAGCATTTT; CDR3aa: CASNLDHLRQPQHF
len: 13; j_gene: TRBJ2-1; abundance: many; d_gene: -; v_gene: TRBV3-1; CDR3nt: TGTGCCAGCAGCCCGACTCCTGGGACTGGGGTGTTCTTC; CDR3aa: CASSPTPGTGVFF
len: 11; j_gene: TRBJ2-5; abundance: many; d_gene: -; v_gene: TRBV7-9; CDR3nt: TGTGCCTCGAAGCTCGGGGAGACCCAGTACTTC; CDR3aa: CASKLGETQYF
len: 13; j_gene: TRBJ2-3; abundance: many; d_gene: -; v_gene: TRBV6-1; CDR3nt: TGTGCCAGCATGGGCCGACTCACAGATACGCAGTATTTT; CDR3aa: CASMGRLTDTQYF
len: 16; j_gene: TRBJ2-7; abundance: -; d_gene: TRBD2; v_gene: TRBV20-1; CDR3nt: TGCAGTGCTAGGAGACTAGCGGGGGACTCCTACAATGAGCAGTACTTC; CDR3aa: CSARRLAGDSYNEQYF
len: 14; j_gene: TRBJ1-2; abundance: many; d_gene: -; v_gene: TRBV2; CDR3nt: TGTGCCAGCAGTCTCCAGGGGCTAGCCTATGGCTACACCTTC; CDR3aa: CASSLQGLAYGYTF
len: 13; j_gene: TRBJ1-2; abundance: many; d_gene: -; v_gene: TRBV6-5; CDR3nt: TGTGCCAGCACCTACGGTCCCTCCTATGGCTACACCTTC; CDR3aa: CASTYGPSYGYTF
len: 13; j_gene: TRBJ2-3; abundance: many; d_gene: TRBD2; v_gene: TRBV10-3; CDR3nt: TGTGCCACCAGGGGACTAGCAGGGGATACGCAGTATTTT; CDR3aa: CATRGLAGDTQYF
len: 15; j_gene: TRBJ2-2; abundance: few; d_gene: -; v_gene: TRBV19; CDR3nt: TGTGCCAGTAGCCCCTCGGGTAGCCCTACCGGGGAGCTGTTTTTT; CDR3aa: CASSPSGSPTGELFF
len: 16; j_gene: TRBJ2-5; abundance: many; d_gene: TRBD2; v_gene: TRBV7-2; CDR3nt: TGTGCCAGCAGCGGGACTAGCGGGGGCCCGACGGAGACCCAGTACTTC; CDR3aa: CASSGTSGGPTETQYF
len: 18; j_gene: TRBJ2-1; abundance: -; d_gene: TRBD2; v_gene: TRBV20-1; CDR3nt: TGCAGTGCCTGGACTAGCGGGAGGGCAGGGAGCTCCTACAATGAGCAGTTCTTC; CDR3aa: CSAWTSGRAGSSYNEQFF
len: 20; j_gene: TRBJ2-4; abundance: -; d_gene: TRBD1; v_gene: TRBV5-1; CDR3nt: TGCGCCAGCAGCGGGATACATCGGGACAGGTTCGACCGAGGAGGAAACATTCAGTACTTC; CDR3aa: CASSGIHRDRFDRGGNIQYF
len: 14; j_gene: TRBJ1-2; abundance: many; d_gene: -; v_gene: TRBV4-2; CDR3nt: TGTGCCAGCAGCCAAGATCTCATCGGGGAAGGCTACACCTTC; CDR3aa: CASSQDLIGEGYTF
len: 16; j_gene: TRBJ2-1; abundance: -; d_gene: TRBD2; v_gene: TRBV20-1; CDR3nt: TGCAGTGTCCCGGGACTAGCGGGGGGGCCGAGGAATGAGCAGTTCTTC; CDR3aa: CSVPGLAGGPRNEQFF
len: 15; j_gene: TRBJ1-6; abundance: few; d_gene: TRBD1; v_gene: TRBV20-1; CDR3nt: TGCAGTACTAGGTTGGCAGGGGGCCCCATTCAAACCCTCCACTTT; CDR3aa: CSTRLAGGPIQTLHF
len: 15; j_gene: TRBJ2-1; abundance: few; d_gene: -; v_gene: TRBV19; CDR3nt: TGTGCCAGTAGTACACAGGGGGGGTCCTACAATGAGCAGTTCTTC; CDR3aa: CASSTQGGSYNEQFF
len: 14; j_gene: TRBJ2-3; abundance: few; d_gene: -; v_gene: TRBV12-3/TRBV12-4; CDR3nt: TGTGCCAGCAGTTTAGGAATACGCGCAGATACGCAGTATTTT; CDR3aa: CASSLGIRADTQYF
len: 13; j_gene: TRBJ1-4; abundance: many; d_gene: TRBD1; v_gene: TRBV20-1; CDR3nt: TGCAGTGCTAGACAGGGGGCATATGAAAAACTGTTTTTT; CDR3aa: CSARQGAYEKLFF
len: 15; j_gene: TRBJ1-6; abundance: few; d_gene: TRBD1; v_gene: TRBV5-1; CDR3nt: TGCGCCAGCAGCCCGGACAGGGGCGTCGCTTCACCCCTCCACTTT; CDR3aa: CASSPDRGVASPLHF
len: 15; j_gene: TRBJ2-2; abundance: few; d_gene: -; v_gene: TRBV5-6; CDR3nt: TGTGCCAGCAGCTGGGTAGGCGGGGACACCGGGGAGCTGTTTTTT; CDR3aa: CASSWVGGDTGELFF
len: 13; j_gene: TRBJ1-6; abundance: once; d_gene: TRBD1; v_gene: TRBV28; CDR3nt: TGTGCCAGCAGTGCGACAGGGATTTCACCCCCCCACTTT; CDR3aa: CASSATGISPPHF
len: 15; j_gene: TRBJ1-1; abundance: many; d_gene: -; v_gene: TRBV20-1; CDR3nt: TGCAGTGGCAAATCCCGACAGAGTTTAAACACTGAAGCTTTCTTT; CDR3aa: CSGKSRQSLNTEAFF
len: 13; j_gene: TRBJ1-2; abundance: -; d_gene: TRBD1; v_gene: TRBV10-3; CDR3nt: TGTGCCATCAGTGGACAGGGTGACTATGGCTACACCTTC; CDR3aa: CAISGQGDYGYTF
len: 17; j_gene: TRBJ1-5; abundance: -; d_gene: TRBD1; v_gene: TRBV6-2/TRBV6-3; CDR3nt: TGTGCCAGCAGTTACTCCGGACAGGCAACCCCAAATCAGCCCCAGCATTTT; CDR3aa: CASSYSGQATPNQPQHF
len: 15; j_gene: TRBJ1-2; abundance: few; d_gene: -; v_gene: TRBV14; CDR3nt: TGTGCCAGCAGCCGGACACCGGGCTCCCCGTATGGCTACACCTTC; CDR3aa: CASSRTPGSPYGYTF